Below, 23 T cell receptor beta chains from the same sample are listed, as sequenced in a study of shared clonotypes between healthy human individuals. This table comes from immunoSEQ multiplex PCR, and its TCRdb copy is limited to in-frame clones, with some not included. The sample includes roughly 2.1 million clones, under 95% of them seen just once. Naive CD8 cells, CD45RO-negative and positively selected for CCR7, excluded terminally differentiated effector memory CD45RA+ cells. The sample comprised naive CD8+ T cells from PBMCs. The receptors here all came from a man younger than 35 in good health. Some clones in this sample may be carry-over from other donors' samples.

In this sample, this clone turned up once. The chain links TRBV5-5 to TRBJ2-7; 8 bases align to TRBD1. CDR3 length: 14 residues. With 4 bases clipped from V and 4 bases from J, the junction kept 7 bases outside the gene matches. The germline gives CDR1 SGHKS, CDR2 YYEKEE (reference sequence). This chain's CDR3 is CASSLLDRAYEQYF. Here the CDR3 DNA reads TGTGCCAGCAGCCTACTGGACAGGGCATACGAGCAGTACTTC.

The chain employs TRBV4-2 and TRBJ2-7; D unresolved. Germline CDR1 LGHNA, CDR2 YNFKEQ. V gave up 3 bases and J gave up 7 bases, with 13 bases separating them. The CDR3 consists of 13 residues. The CDR3 DNA follows: TGTGCCAGCAGCCAGACACGACTTTTGGAGCAGTACTTC. Translating it yields CASSQTRLLEQYF.

Points on this clone: The same CDR3 can be traced to other DNA sequences in this sample. The chain joins TRBV27 to TRBJ2-7; D is unclear. Germline-derived CDR1 and CDR2 are MNHEY and SMNVEV (reference sequence). Trimming removed 3 bases at V and 0 bases at J, with 6 bases between. This CDR3 is built from 13 residues. CDR3 sequence: CASSFSVSYEQYF. In DNA, the CDR3 is TGTGCCAGCAGTTTTTCGGTCTCCTACGAGCAGTACTTC.

Comment on this clone: Other DNA sequences from this sample encode an identical CDR3 as well. The chain is built from TRBV11-2 and TRBJ1-2, with no clear D. The V end was cut by 1 base, the J end by 4 bases, with 10 bases between. The CDR3 consists of 14 residues. Germline loops: CDR1 SGHAT, CDR2 FQNNGV. The CDR3 sequence: CASSLGRGGYGYTF. CDR3 sequence (DNA): TGTGCCAGCAGCTTAGGTCGGGGTGGCTATGGCTACACCTTC. Full variable domain (remainder filled in from reference TRBV11-2 and TRBJ1-2): EAGVAQSPRYKIIEKRQSVAFWCNPISGHATLYWYQQILGQGPKLLIQFQNNGVVDDSQLPKDRFSAERLKGVDSTLKIQPAKLEDSAVYLCASSLGRGGYGYTFGSGTRLTVV.

CDR3 sequence reads: CASSLDRLVLFF. The CDR3 coding sequence is TGCGCCAGCAGCTTGGACAGGCTCGTGCTGTTTTTT. The V gene is TRBV5-1, the J gene TRBJ2-2; D is perhaps TRBD1 (5 bases). With 0 bases removed from V and 13 bases from J, the gap between germline ends came to 10 bases. Germline lookup yields CDR1 SGHRS and CDR2 YFSETQ. The CDR3 is made up of 12 amino acids.

This chain links TRBV11-2 with TRBJ2-5; TRBD2 agrees at 10 bases. V lost 5 bases, J lost 5 bases, and 14 bases stayed unmatched. Germline CDR1 reads SGHAT; CDR2 reads FQNNGV. This CDR3 has 17 residues. CDR3 coding DNA: TGTGCCAGCAGCCACCTTAGGGGCAGCGGGAGGGAGGAGACCCAGTACTTC. Protein product: CASSHLRGSGREETQYF.

This chain joins TRBV11-2 and TRBJ2-1; 7 bases agree with TRBD1. The CDR3 runs to 18 residues. CDR1 and CDR2 (germline): SGHAT, FQNNGV. With V trimmed by 6 bases and J by 1 base, 15 bases remained unmatched. The CDR3 loop reads CASSFFPRQGVSYNEQFF. CDR3 coding DNA: TGTGCCAGCAGTTTTTTCCCCAGACAGGGAGTATCCTACAATGAGCAGTTCTTC.

The chain is built from TRBV27 and TRBJ2-7; maybe TRBD1 (6 bases). CDR3 length: 15 residues. V was cut by 1 base and J by 4 bases, with 14 bases left in between. Germline CDR1 is MNHEY and CDR2 is SMNVEV (reference sequence). CDR3 DNA sequence: TGTGCCAGCAGTTTATTATGGGGGCACTCGTACGAGCAGTACTTC. Residues: CASSLLWGHSYEQYF.

The V and J genes are TRBV6-4 and TRBJ2-5; 10 bases map to TRBD2. The length of the CDR3 is 15 residues. The junction had 3 bases not matched to a gene; V was cut back by 2 bases and J by 3 bases. Germline V CDR1 and CDR2: MRHNA, SNTAGT. CDR3 DNA: TGTGCCAGCAGTGACCGGCTAGCGGGAGAAGAGACCCAGTACTTC. The encoded protein is CASSDRLAGEETQYF.

The chain combines TRBV11-2 with TRBJ1-1; D not resolved. Germline V CDR1 and CDR2: SGHAT, FQNNGV. The CDR3 is 13 residues long. V was cut by 2 bases and J by 3 bases, with 7 bases left in between. The CDR3 nucleotides read TGTGCCAGCAGCTTACTAGGTTACACTGAAGCTTTCTTT. It codes for CASSLLGYTEAFF.

V gene TRBV13 combines with J gene TRBJ2-4, with D possibly TRBD2 on 7 matching bases. The CDR3 runs to 15 residues. Trimming cost V 5 bases and J 3 bases, with 14 bases left between them. Looked up from germline, CDR1 is PRHDT and CDR2 is FYEKMQ (reference sequence). CDR3 amino acids: CASSPHGGHKNIQYF. The CDR3 coding sequence is TGTGCCAGCAGCCCCCACGGGGGGCACAAAAACATTCAGTACTTC.

The gene calls are TRBV28 and TRBJ2-1; 9 bases are shared with TRBD2. The CDR3 has 14 residues. V was clipped by 5 bases and J by 9 bases; unmatched bases: 8. Per the germline V gene, CDR1 is MDHEN and CDR2 is SYDVKM. Here the CDR3 DNA reads TGTGCCAGCAGTAAACTAGCGGGTGGGAGTGAGCAGTTCTTC. The encoded protein is CASSKLAGGSEQFF.

The CDR3 DNA sequence: TGCGCCAGCAGCCCAGGGTGGGGGACGGCGGGGGAGACCCAGTACTTC. It translates to CASSPGWGTAGETQYF. The chain employs TRBV4-3 and TRBJ2-5, with TRBD2 as a possible D gene (6 bases). Germline lookup yields CDR1 LGHNA and CDR2 YSLEER. V lost 4 bases and J 5 bases, leaving 20 bases between the germline ends. The CDR3 sequence is 16 residues long.

This clone occurred once. The chain recombines TRBV6-5 with TRBJ1-5; no clear D. In germline, CDR1 is MNHEY, CDR2 SVGAGI. The CDR3 consists of 14 residues. The ends were cut back, 4 bases at V and 2 bases at J, with 9 bases in the middle. The CDR3 sequence is CASSLSQGNQPQHF. The CDR3 region has the DNA TGTGCCAGCAGTTTGAGCCAGGGCAATCAGCCCCAGCATTTT.

The chain couples TRBV9 to TRBJ2-5; no firm D call. Trimming removed 0 bases from V and 2 bases from J, with 11 bases in between. The CDR3 contains 15 residues. Per germline, CDR1 SGDLS and CDR2 YYNGEE. Here the CDR3 reads CASSVEEEPQETQYF. DNA of the CDR3: TGTGCCAGCAGCGTAGAAGAGGAGCCACAAGAGACCCAGTACTTC.

On this clone itself: Within the sample, other DNA sequences also encode this same CDR3. This chain connects TRBV28 to TRBJ2-7; 12 bases map to TRBD2. The CDR3 contains 15 residues. In germline, CDR1 is MDHEN, CDR2 SYDVKM. Trimming cost V 2 bases and J 2 bases; bases outside gene matches: 1. The CDR3 loop reads CASSLLAGGPYEQYF. CDR3 DNA: TGTGCCAGCAGTTTACTAGCGGGAGGGCCCTACGAGCAGTACTTC.

The CDR3 sequence is CASSQSLLKNTGELFF. For the CDR3, the DNA is TGCGCCAGCAGCCAAAGTTTATTAAAGAACACCGGGGAGCTGTTTTTT. The chain combines TRBV4-3 with TRBJ2-2; no definite D call. Trimming shortened V by 2 bases and J by 1 base, and 11 bases separated the two germline ends. CDR1 and CDR2 from the germline V gene are LGHNA and YSLEER. CDR3 length: 16 residues.

The chain combines TRBV27 with TRBJ2-2; 9 bases are a match to TRBD1. V was pared by 4 bases and J by 2 bases, with 8 bases of the junction left unmatched. Germline CDR1 MNHEY, CDR2 SMNVEV (reference sequence). The CDR3 spans 17 residues. The CDR3 spells CASSSAGQGRNTGELFF. The CDR3 DNA is TGTGCCAGCAGTTCAGCCGGACAGGGGCGAAACACCGGGGAGCTGTTTTTT.

This chain links TRBV28 with TRBJ1-5; perhaps TRBD1 as D (5 bases). V shed 2 bases and J shed 2 bases, with 16 bases lying between them. Germline V gene lookup returns CDR1 MDHEN and CDR2 SYDVKM. CDR3 size: 17 residues. The chain's CDR3 is CASSLDVGRGGNQPQHF. The CDR3 DNA reads TGTGCCAGCAGTTTAGATGTGGGGAGGGGTGGCAATCAGCCCCAGCATTTT.

V and J are TRBV2 and TRBJ2-5, with 8 nucleotides matching TRBD2. The CDR3 length is 15 residues. The trim removed 0 bases at V and 7 bases at J, leaving 7 bases unmatched. CDR1 SNHLY and CDR2 FYNNEI come from the germline V gene. CDR3 bases: TGTGCCAGCAGTGAAGCTCACGGACTAGCCGGGACCCAGTACTTC. Its protein product is CASSEAHGLAGTQYF.

Remarks on this clone: The sample holds other DNA sequences that translate to the same CDR3. The V call is TRBV29-1, the J call TRBJ2-3; maybe TRBD2 (6 bases). CDR3 size: 13 residues. V was cut by 4 bases and J by 1 base, with 9 bases left in between. Germline V gives CDR1 SQVTM, CDR2 ANQGSEA. This CDR3 reads CSVVGGRTDTQYF. CDR3 bases: TGCAGCGTTGTGGGGGGACGCACAGATACGCAGTATTTT.

The V gene is TRBV6-5, the J gene TRBJ2-7, with D maybe TRBD2 (5 bases). Germline values: CDR1 MNHEY, CDR2 SVGAGI. CDR3 length equals 15 residues. With 7 bases removed from V and 3 bases from J, the gap between germline ends came to 19 bases. CDR3 nucleotides: TGTGCCAGCAATTTGGCGTACGGGGAGCTCTACGAGCAGTACTTC. Translation gives CASNLAYGELYEQYF.

This chain connects TRBV7-6 to TRBJ1-1; no reliable D call. CDR1 SGHVS and CDR2 FNYEAQ come from the germline V gene. Trimming took 5 bases from V and 10 from J, leaving 17 bases between them. The CDR3 is 13 residues long. This chain's CDR3 is CASSASNGEGAFF. CDR3 coding DNA: TGTGCCAGCAGCGCCTCCAACGGAGAGGGAGCTTTCTTT.